This record looks at one T cell receptor (beta chain) sequence and its context. The antigen is undetermined. Across several immunoSEQ plates, the genomic DNA of each subset was split evenly. Profiled with immunoSEQ multiplex PCR; TCRdb holds only in-frame clones, not every one. This table has approximately 1,000,000 clones, roughly 77% appearing once. Every donor was a Caucasian adult from Nashville, Tennessee. The sample belongs to a study of shared clonotypes between healthy human individuals. The germline V gene encodes CDR1 LNHDA and CDR2 SQIVND (reference sequence). The V end lost 2 bases, the J end lost 10 bases, and 6 bases lay between the germline ends. This CDR3 has 11 amino acids. Study observations and caveats: Generally, naive subsets (rather than memory subsets) showed larger estimated richness.

This sequence originates from a man between 18 and 35 years old in good health. Some clones in this sample may be carry-over from other donors' samples. Input material: memory CD4+ T cells from PBMCs. As to subset: CD45RA-negative fraction. The chain couples TRBV19 to TRBJ2-1; D gene ambiguous. The CDR3 protein is CASSISREQFF. The DNA of the CDR3 is TGTGCCAGTAGTATATCCCGAGAGCAGTTCTTC.